The clone carrying this TCR beta chain was seen only a few times. Its cognate antigen is unknown. The entry originates in a study of T cell repertoires in cytomegalovirus infection. Trimming removed 7 bases from V and 3 bases from J; junction bases left unmatched: 6. Germline V lookup: CDR1 SNHLY, CDR2 FYNNEI. The CDR3 spans 14 residues. TCRdb fed the reads into MiXCR, producing one record per CDR3 protein. The table shows 450,000 to 600,000 distinct CDR3 sequences, with about 39% occurring only once. The receptor's source is a human donor in good health (CMV status not recorded). Some clones in this sample may be carry-over from other donors' samples. This chain links TRBV2 with TRBJ2-7; 10 nucleotides match TRBD2. This material consisted of cultured PBMCs, taken from culture after CMV antigen stimulation. DNA of the CDR3: TGTGCCAGCATTGCGGGACTAGCGAGCTACGAGCAGTACTTC. This gives the protein CASIAGLASYEQYF.